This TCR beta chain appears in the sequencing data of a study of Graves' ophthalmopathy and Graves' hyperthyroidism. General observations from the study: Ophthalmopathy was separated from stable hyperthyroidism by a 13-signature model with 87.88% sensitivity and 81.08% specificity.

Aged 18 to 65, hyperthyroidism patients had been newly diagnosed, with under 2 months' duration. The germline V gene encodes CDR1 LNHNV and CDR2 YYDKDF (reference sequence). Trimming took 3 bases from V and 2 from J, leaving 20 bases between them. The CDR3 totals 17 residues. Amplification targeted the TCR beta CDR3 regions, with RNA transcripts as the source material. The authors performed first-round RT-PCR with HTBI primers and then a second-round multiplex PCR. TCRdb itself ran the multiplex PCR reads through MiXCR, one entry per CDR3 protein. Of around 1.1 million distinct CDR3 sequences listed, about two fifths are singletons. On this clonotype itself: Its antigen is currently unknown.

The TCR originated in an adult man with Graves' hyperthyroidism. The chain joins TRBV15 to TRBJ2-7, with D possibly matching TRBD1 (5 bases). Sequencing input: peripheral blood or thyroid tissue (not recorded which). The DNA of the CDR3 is TGTGCCACCAGCAGCTTAGATGTGGGAAAAGGGGCCTACGAGCAGTACTTC. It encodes CATSSLDVGKGAYEQYF.